This T cell receptor (beta chain) was captured in a study of blood T cell repertoires in COVID-19. Overall study: Whether acute or convalescent, the COVID-19 samples came from the United States, Italy and Spain. In each case, the material was cDNA or gDNA derived from T cells, B-cell-depleted T cells, or PBMCs.

As processed by the authors: Researchers report that nucleated cell counts were estimated from reference gene primer amplification. The assay was immunoSEQ multiplex PCR, and TCRdb's table has in-frame clones only and misses some. V, J and clone size are those of that table, while D and trimming were read from the DNA. The top ten clones hold about 3.5% of a sample with just over 150,000 clones, 85% of them seen once. From germline, CDR1 is LGHDT and CDR2 YNNKEL (reference sequence). The junction had 2 bases not matched to a gene; V was cut back by 1 base and J by 2 bases. This CDR3 has 15 residues. The sequencing sample was made of peripheral blood. The sequence derives from a human donor with acute or convalescent COVID-19. The donor label of this sample is uncertain. The chain combines TRBV3-1 (or the pseudogene TRBV3-2) with TRBJ2-5, with 9 bases lining up with TRBD2. CDR3 sequence: CASSQGSGGQETQYF. CDR3 nucleotide sequence: TGTGCCAGCAGCCAAGGTAGCGGGGGACAAGAGACCCAGTACTTC.